Below are 15 T cell receptor beta chains sequenced from a single sample in a study of blood T cell repertoires in COVID-19. The repertoire was sequenced with immunoSEQ multiplex PCR; TCRdb's copy has only in-frame clones and lacks some. The table includes more than 150,000 clones, roughly 88% detected once. The sample was peripheral blood. All receptors come from a woman older than 75 with acute or convalescent COVID-19.

This clone was detected only a few times. V usage is TRBV12-3 or TRBV12-4 and J usage is TRBJ1-2; 7 positions agree with TRBD1. The CDR3 length is 13 residues. With 7 bases clipped from V and 4 bases from J, the junction kept 6 bases outside the gene matches. The CDR3 nucleotides are TGTGCCAGCACCTCCGGGACAGCCTATGGCTACACCTTC. The encoded protein is CASTSGTAYGYTF.

This chain connects TRBV7-2 to TRBJ2-7, with D maybe TRBD2 (7 bases). V was cut by 3 bases and J by 6 bases, with 15 bases left in between. This CDR3 is 14 amino acids long. The V gene's germline CDR1 is SGHTA and CDR2 FQGNSA. CDR3 loop: CASSLGGRGAEQYF. The DNA for the CDR3 is TGTGCCAGCAGCTTGGGGGGGAGGGGGGCCGAGCAGTACTTC.

V gene TRBV18 combines with J gene TRBJ1-2; D call uncertain. Trimming stripped 3 bases from V and 8 bases from J, with 13 bases between. From germline, CDR1 is KGHSH and CDR2 LQKENI. The CDR3 has 13 residues. Here the CDR3 reads CASSPSSGQGYTF. CDR3 bases: TGTGCCAGCTCACCCTCAAGCGGGCAGGGCTACACCTTC.

V and J are TRBV10-3 and TRBJ1-2, with unresolved D. V shed 0 bases and J shed 6 bases, with 14 bases lying between them. CDR3 length: 15 residues. The germline CDR1 and CDR2 sequences are ENHRY and SYGVKD. The CDR3: CAISESGILPNGYTF. The CDR3 DNA follows: TGTGCCATCAGTGAGTCGGGCATCCTGCCGAATGGCTACACCTTC.

This chain uses TRBV27 with TRBJ1-2; weak D call: TRBD1 (5 bases). This CDR3 is built from 13 residues. V gave up 7 bases and J gave up 4 bases, with 13 bases separating them. Germline V CDR1 and CDR2: MNHEY, SMNVEV (reference sequence). CDR3 region: CASKEGLGYGYTF. The CDR3 DNA reads TGTGCCAGCAAGGAGGGGCTCGGCTATGGCTACACCTTC.

In this sample, this clone turned up once. This sequence joins TRBV6-6 and TRBJ1-5; D not resolved. Trimming removed 6 bases at V and 8 bases at J, with 20 bases between. CDR3 length equals 15 residues. Per germline, CDR1 MNHNY and CDR2 SVGAGI (reference sequence). CDR3 region: CASSPREGLSKPQHF. DNA of the CDR3: TGTGCCAGCAGCCCCCGGGAAGGGTTAAGTAAGCCCCAGCATTTT.

The gene calls are TRBV5-6 and TRBJ2-3, with D unclear. The germline CDR1 and CDR2 sequences are SGHDT and YYEEEE. Trimming pared 1 base from V and 2 bases from J, leaving 2 bases between. The CDR3 runs to 12 residues. CDR3 sequence: CASSLLTDTQYF. DNA for the CDR3: TGTGCCAGCAGCTTGCTCACAGATACGCAGTATTTT. The full variable domain, its missing parts supplied by reference TRBV5-6 and TRBJ2-3, is DAGVTQSPTHLIKTRGQQVTLRCSPKSGHDTVSWYQQALGQGPQFIFQYYEEEERQRGNFPDRFSGHQFPNYSSELNVNALLLGDSALYLCASSLLTDTQYFGPGTRLTVL.

This clone was recorded a few times. The CDR3 is CASSNRLVRYETRRDTQYF. The CDR3 DNA is TGTGCCAGCAGCAATCGACTAGTCCGATACGAGACTAGACGGGATACGCAGTATTTT. J is TRBJ2-3 and V is TRBV7-2; perhaps TRBD2 as D (6 bases). CDR3 length: 19 residues. Germline loops: CDR1 SGHTA, CDR2 FQGNSA. V was clipped by 5 bases and J by 6 bases, with 30 bases between them.

This chain links TRBV27 with TRBJ2-3; 12 bases are shared with TRBD2. J was trimmed by 7 bases and V by 5 bases; bases with no gene match: 7. Germline CDR1 MNHEY, CDR2 SMNVEV (reference sequence). The CDR3 sequence is 15 residues long. CDR3 DNA: TGTGCCAGCAGTACTAGCGGGGGGAGGTGGAATACGCAGTATTTT. Its protein product is CASSTSGGRWNTQYF.

The J gene is TRBJ2-4, the V gene TRBV2, with 13 bases matching TRBD2. J gave up 7 bases and V 3 bases, and 12 bases lay outside the gene matches. This CDR3 is built from 18 residues. In germline, CDR1 is SNHLY, CDR2 FYNNEI. Here the CDR3 reads CASSEPRTSGSPGNIQYF. Here the CDR3 DNA reads TGTGCCAGCAGTGAGCCCCGGACTAGCGGGAGCCCCGGGAACATTCAGTACTTC.

The V gene is TRBV7-2, the J gene TRBJ2-5, with D possibly TRBD1 on 8 matching bases. V lost 1 base, J lost 9 bases, and 12 bases lay in between. Germline V gene sequence: CDR1 SGHTA, CDR2 FQGNSA. The CDR3 has 13 amino acids. CDR3 nucleotides: TGTGCCAGCAGCTTAGAACAGGGGGGGGCCCAGTACTTC. Amino acid sequence: CASSLEQGGAQYF.

This clone came up once. This chain uses TRBV7-6 with TRBJ2-2; D is unresolved. V was shortened by 5 bases and J by 5 bases, with 15 bases between the two germline ends. The CDR3 is 15 amino acids. CDR1 and CDR2 (germline): SGHVS, FNYEAQ. CDR3 bases: TGTGCCAGCAGCCTTGACCCCCCCGGGACCGGGGAGCTGTTTTTT. This codes for CASSLDPPGTGELFF. Full variable domain (missing parts from reference TRBV7-6 and TRBJ2-2): GAGVSQSPRYKVTKRGQDVALRCDPISGHVSLYWYRQALGQGPEFLTYFNYEAQQDKSGLPNDRFSAERPEGSISTLTIQRTEQRDSAMYRCASSLDPPGTGELFFGEGSRLTVL.

The chain combines TRBV6-6 with TRBJ1-1; 8 positions agree with TRBD1. The ends lost 2 bases at V and 4 bases at J; junction bases unmatched: 9. Germline assignment: CDR1 MNHNY and CDR2 SVGAGI (reference sequence). CDR3 size: 16 residues. CDR3 sequence: CASSYGRGLSGTEAFF. The DNA of the CDR3 is TGTGCCAGCAGTTACGGCAGGGGGCTGTCTGGCACTGAAGCTTTCTTT.

The J gene is TRBJ1-5, the V gene TRBV2; a possible D gene is TRBD1 (5 bases). This CDR3 is 16 amino acids long. CDR1 and CDR2 from the germline V gene are SNHLY and FYNNEI. V lost 7 bases and J lost 6, with 22 bases in between. The chain's CDR3 is CASTLRSTGKSQPQHF. DNA of the CDR3: TGTGCCAGCACCCTAAGGTCCACAGGAAAGAGTCAGCCCCAGCATTTT.

The V call is TRBV7-2, the J call TRBJ2-7; a weak D match, TRBD2 (5 bases). The CDR3 runs 14 residues. Trimming took off 3 bases at V and 0 bases at J, with 9 bases between the two ends. The germline gives CDR1 SGHTA, CDR2 FQGNSA. The CDR3 is CASSFTRNSYEQYF. CDR3 bases: TGTGCCAGCAGCTTTACTAGAAACTCCTACGAGCAGTACTTC.